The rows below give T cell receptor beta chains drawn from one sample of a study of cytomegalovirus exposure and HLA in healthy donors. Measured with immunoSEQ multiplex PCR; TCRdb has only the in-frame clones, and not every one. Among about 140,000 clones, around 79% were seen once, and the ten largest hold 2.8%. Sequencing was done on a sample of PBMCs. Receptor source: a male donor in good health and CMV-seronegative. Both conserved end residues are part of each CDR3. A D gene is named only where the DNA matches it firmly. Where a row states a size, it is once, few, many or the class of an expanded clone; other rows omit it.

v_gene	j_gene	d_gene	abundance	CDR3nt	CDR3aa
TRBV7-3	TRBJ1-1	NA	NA	TGTGCCAGCAGCTTGGGCCATAACACTGAGGCTTTCTTT	CASSLGHNTEAFF
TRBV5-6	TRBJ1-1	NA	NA	TGTGCCAGCAGCTTGTTCCCAGGGAAGACTGAAGCTTTCTTT	CASSLFPGKTEAFF
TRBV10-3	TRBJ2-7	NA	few	TGTGCCATCAGTACCGGGCCTACTAGGTCCTACGAGCAGTACTTC	CAISTGPTRSYEQYF
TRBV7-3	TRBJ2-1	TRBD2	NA	TGTGCCAGCAGCTTTGCTAGCGGGGGTTACTACAATGAGCAGTTCTTC	CASSFASGGYYNEQFF
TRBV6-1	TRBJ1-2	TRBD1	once	TGTGCCAGCAGCGGGACAGGGGTAGAGGGCTACACCTTC	CASSGTGVEGYTF
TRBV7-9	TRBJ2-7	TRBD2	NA	TGTGCCAGCAGCTCCGATAGGACTAGCGGGACTTACGAGCAGTACTTC	CASSSDRTSGTYEQYF
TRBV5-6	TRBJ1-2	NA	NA	TGTGCCAGCAGCAGGGACGGGGGGAACTATGGCTACACCTTC	CASSRDGGNYGYTF
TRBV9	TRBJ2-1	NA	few	TGTGCCAGCAGCGGCGTTCAACTTGTCTACAATGAGCAGTTCTTC	CASSGVQLVYNEQFF
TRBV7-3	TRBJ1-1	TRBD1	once	TGTGCCAGCAGCCCAGGACAGGGAGGGTACACTGAAGCTTTCTTT	CASSPGQGGYTEAFF
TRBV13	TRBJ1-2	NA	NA	TGTGCCAGCAGCTTAGAGGGGGAGTACACCTTC	CASSLEGEYTF
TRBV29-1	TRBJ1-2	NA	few	TGCAGCGTTGAGCGTGAGCCCCTCTATGGCTACACCTTC	CSVEREPLYGYTF
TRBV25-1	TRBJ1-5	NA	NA	TGTGCCAGCAGCCGAGGAGGCTTTGGCAATCAGCCCCAGCATTTT	CASSRGGFGNQPQHF
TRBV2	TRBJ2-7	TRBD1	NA	TGTGCCAGCAGTGCCGGGACAGGACCCTACGAGCAGTACTTC	CASSAGTGPYEQYF
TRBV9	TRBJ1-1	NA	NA	TGTGCCAGCAGCGGGTACAGGGAGGGCAACACTGAAGCTTTCTTT	CASSGYREGNTEAFF
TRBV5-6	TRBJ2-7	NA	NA	TGTGCCAGCAGCTTGGAGACAGTTGACTACGAGCAGTACTTC	CASSLETVDYEQYF
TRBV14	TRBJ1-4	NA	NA	TGTGCCAGCAGCCGCGGACAGCGCTGGGCTGAAAAACTGTTTTTT	CASSRGQRWAEKLFF
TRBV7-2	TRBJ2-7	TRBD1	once	TGTGCCAGCAGCTTAGCAACAGGGGGCTACTCCTACGAGCAGTACTTC	CASSLATGGYSYEQYF
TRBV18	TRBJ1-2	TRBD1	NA	TGTGCCAGCTCCGAAGGACAGGGGGCGGCTGGCTACACCTTC	CASSEGQGAAGYTF
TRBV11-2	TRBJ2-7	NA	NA	TGTGCCAGCAGCTTCATTGGTGTATCCTACGAGCAGTACTTC	CASSFIGVSYEQYF
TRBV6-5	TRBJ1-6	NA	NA	TGTGCCAGCAGTACGGGTGGTGGCCAGCCCTCTCACCACTTT	CASSTGGGQPSHHF
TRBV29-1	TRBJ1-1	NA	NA	TGCAGCGTGGGGGCAGGGCGGGCCGCTGAAGCTTTCTTT	CSVGAGRAAEAFF
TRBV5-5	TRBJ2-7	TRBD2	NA	TGTGCCAGCAGCTCGATAGAAGGACTAGACGCGTACGAGCAGTACTTC	CASSSIEGLDAYEQYF
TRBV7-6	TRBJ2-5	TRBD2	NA	TGTGCCAGCAGCTTAGTCGGGTCTAGCGGGGGGGGAGAGACCCAGTACTTC	CASSLVGSSGGGETQYF
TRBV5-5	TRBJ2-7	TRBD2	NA	TGTGCCAGCAGCCGACAGACTAGCGGAGAGACCTACGAGCAGTACTTC	CASSRQTSGETYEQYF
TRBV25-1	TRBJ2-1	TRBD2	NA	TGTGCCAGCCCCGGGACTAGGGTTAGCTCCTACAATGAGCAGTTCTTC	CASPGTRVSSYNEQFF
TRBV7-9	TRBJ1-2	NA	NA	TGTGCCAGCAGCTTCCGGGACTTGGATGGCTACACCTTC	CASSFRDLDGYTF
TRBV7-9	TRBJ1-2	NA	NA	TGTGCCAGCAGTTCCGGGAGCTATGGCTACACCTTC	CASSSGSYGYTF
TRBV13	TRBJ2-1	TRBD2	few	TGTGCCAGCGCCTACAGCGGGAAGCTTGAGCAGTTCTTC	CASAYSGKLEQFF
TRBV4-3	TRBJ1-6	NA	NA	TGCGCCAGCAGCCAAAGATCAGTTCCTTATAATTCACCCCTCCACTTT	CASSQRSVPYNSPLHF
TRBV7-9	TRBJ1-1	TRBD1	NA	TGTTCCAGCAGCTTGGGACAGACGTCAGCTTTCTTT	CSSSLGQTSAFF
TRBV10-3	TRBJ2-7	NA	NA	TGTGCCATCGGAACCGCGGTAGGGGTCTACGAGCAGTACTTC	CAIGTAVGVYEQYF
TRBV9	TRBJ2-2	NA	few	TGTGCCAGCAGCGTAGGGGCTAACACCGGGGAGCTGTTTTTT	CASSVGANTGELFF
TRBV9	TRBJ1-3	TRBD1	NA	TGTGCCAGCAGCCCGACAGGGGGAAACACCATATATTTT	CASSPTGGNTIYF
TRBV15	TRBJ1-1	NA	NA	TGTGCCACCAGCAGAGACTCCGCGGCGAACACTGAAGCTTTCTTT	CATSRDSAANTEAFF
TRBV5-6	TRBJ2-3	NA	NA	TGTGCCAGCAGCTTGGGTGAGGTTCGGCTTAGCACAGATACGCAGTATTTT	CASSLGEVRLSTDTQYF
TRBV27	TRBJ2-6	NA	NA	TGTGCCAGCAGTACCTACAGATCTGGGGCCAACGTCCTGACTTTC	CASSTYRSGANVLTF